What follows are 10 T cell receptor beta chains derived from one specimen sequenced in a study of cytotoxic CD8 clonotypes in ibrutinib-treated CLL. TCRdb's copy holds only in-frame clones and misses some; the assay was immunoSEQ multiplex PCR. The sample lists fewer than 400,000 clones; over 60% were seen once. The source was PBMCs, collected after 36 months of ibrutinib treatment. These TCRs come from a human donor with chronic lymphocytic leukemia.

The V and J genes are TRBV18 and TRBJ1-2, with 7 bases identical to TRBD1. Germline loops: CDR1 KGHSH, CDR2 LQKENI. This CDR3 comprises 12 residues. V gave up 4 bases and J gave up 8 bases; unmatched junction bases: 4. CDR3 DNA: TGTGCCAGCTCACGACAGGGTCCAGGCTACACCTTC. Protein sequence: CASSRQGPGYTF.

The CDR3 DNA reads as TGTGCCAGCTCACCACCTTCGTTCTTCTATGGCTACACCTTC. It yields the protein CASSPPSFFYGYTF. The rearrangement links TRBV18 to TRBJ1-2; D unresolved. CDR1 and CDR2 from the germline V gene are KGHSH and LQKENI. CDR3 length: 14 residues. Trimming stripped 0 bases from V and 4 bases from J, with 9 bases between.

The rearrangement uses TRBV9 and TRBJ1-5; perhaps TRBD1 as D (6 bases). CDR1 SGDLS and CDR2 YYNGEE come from the germline V gene. CDR3 length: 18 residues. The germline V and J ends were trimmed by 5 bases and 2 bases, with 23 bases remaining between them. The CDR3 here is CASRDSPWGALGNQPQHF. The CDR3 nucleotides read TGTGCCAGCAGAGATAGTCCGTGGGGGGCGTTAGGCAATCAGCCCCAGCATTTT.

In this sample, this clone turned up once. This chain connects TRBV23-1 to TRBJ2-7; TRBD1 is a possible D gene (6 bases). TRBV23-1 is marked as an open reading frame, function uncertain. CDR3 size: 13 residues. Between the trimmed V and J ends, which lost 7 bases and 3 bases, there was a span of 13 bases. This chain's CDR3 is CASKSRGGYEQYF. CDR3 sequence (DNA): TGCGCCAGCAAGTCCCGAGGGGGCTACGAGCAGTACTTC.

V and J are TRBV28 and TRBJ2-3; D remains ambiguous. Germline V gene data show CDR1 as MDHEN and CDR2 as SYDVKM. The V end was cut by 1 base, the J end by 4 bases, with 9 bases between. The CDR3 runs 14 residues. CDR3 protein: CASSLSGFADTQYF. DNA for the CDR3: TGTGCCAGCAGTTTATCCGGGTTCGCAGATACGCAGTATTTT. The complete variable domain, with remaining parts taken from reference TRBV28 and TRBJ2-3, reads DVKVTQSSRYLVKRTGEKVFLECVQDMDHENMFWYRQDPGLGLRLIYFSYDVKMKEKGDIPEGYSVSREKKERFSLILESASTNQTSMYLCASSLSGFADTQYFGPGTRLTVL.

The DNA of the CDR3 is TGCGCCAGCAGCTTGAACAGGGCGAACACCGGGGAGCTGTTTTTT. Translated, it gives CASSLNRANTGELFF. The V gene is TRBV5-1, the J gene TRBJ2-2, with D possibly being TRBD1 (6 bases). Germline loops: CDR1 SGHRS, CDR2 YFSETQ. V lost 1 base and J lost 0, with 7 bases in between. This CDR3 is 15 amino acids long.

The gene calls are TRBV15 and TRBJ1-5; D perhaps matches TRBD1 (6 bases). The CDR3 loop spans 14 amino acids. In germline, CDR1 is LNHNV, CDR2 YYDKDF (reference sequence). V was trimmed by 1 base and J by 5 bases, leaving 9 bases between them. CDR3 DNA: TGTGCCACCAGCAGAGCAGGGGACGATCAGCCCCAGCATTTT. As protein: CATSRAGDDQPQHF.

The chain carries TRBV5-1 and TRBJ2-3, with D possibly matching TRBD2 (6 bases). CDR1 is SGHRS and CDR2 is YFSETQ in the germline V gene. The CDR3 loop spans 17 amino acids. V was pared by 0 bases and J by 2 bases, with 16 bases between. The CDR3 DNA follows: TGCGCCAGCAGCTTGGGTCGGGCGGGGCAATACACAGATACGCAGTATTTT. Encoded protein: CASSLGRAGQYTDTQYF.

This clone appeared a single time. V usage is TRBV7-2 and J usage is TRBJ1-1; D remains ambiguous. The V end lost 6 bases, the J end lost 5 bases, and 10 bases lay between the germline ends. This CDR3 has 12 amino acids. CDR1 and CDR2 (germline): SGHTA, FQGNSA. The CDR3 DNA sequence: TGTGCCAGCAGGGATTCTATGACTGAAGCTTTCTTT. It encodes CASRDSMTEAFF.

This chain connects TRBV4-1 to TRBJ2-3; 8 bases align to TRBD2. From germline, CDR1 is MGHRA and CDR2 YSYEKL. V shed 4 bases and J 2 bases; nucleotides not matched to a gene: 11. The CDR3 length is 17 residues. CDR3 nucleotide sequence: TGCGCCAGCAGCCTAGAGTCGGGACTAGGGGTCACAGATACGCAGTATTTT. It translates to CASSLESGLGVTDTQYF.